This TCR beta chain was obtained from a study of blood T cell repertoires in COVID-19. The CDR3 loop spans 18 amino acids. Sequencing was performed with immunoSEQ multiplex PCR; in TCRdb, only in-frame clones are kept and a portion is missing. The repertoire has about 180,000 clones, approximately 82% of them found once; the top ten carry approximately 10%. The rearrangement joins TRBV21-1 to TRBJ2-7; TRBD2 is the table's D call, not checked against the DNA. TRBV21-1 corresponds to a pseudogene. The receptor comes from a woman of 80 years or more with active or convalescent COVID-19. Sequencing was performed on peripheral blood. CDR3 coding DNA: TGTGCCAGCAGCGGACGGACTAGCGGGAGGGCAGGTATGGACGAGCAGTACTTC. The encoded protein is CASSGRTSGRAGMDEQYF.